The 21 T cell receptor beta chains given below trace back to one sample, sequenced in a study of blood T cell repertoires in COVID-19. The repertoire was sequenced with immunoSEQ multiplex PCR; TCRdb's copy has only in-frame clones and lacks some. The profile shows 200,000 to 300,000 clones, about 90% of them singletons. The sample comprised peripheral blood. These receptor sequences come from a man aged 18 to 29 with active or convalescent COVID-19.

The chain has TRBV7-6 and TRBJ2-7, with 10 bases that match TRBD2. The CDR3 totals 15 residues. J gave up 3 bases and V 4 bases, and 6 bases lay outside the gene matches. From germline, CDR1 is SGHVS and CDR2 FNYEAQ. The CDR3 protein is CASSSGTSVLYEQYF. Here the CDR3 DNA reads TGTGCCAGCAGCTCCGGGACTAGCGTACTCTACGAGCAGTACTTC.

This rearrangement joins TRBV9 to TRBJ2-5, with a possible D match to TRBD2 (5 bases). This CDR3 region has 13 residues. CDR1 SGDLS and CDR2 YYNGEE come from the germline V gene. The germline V and J ends were trimmed by 0 bases and 3 bases, with 6 bases remaining between them. CDR3 in DNA: TGTGCCAGCAGCGTAGCGGGGAAAGAGACCCAGTACTTC. Protein product: CASSVAGKETQYF.

This chain joins TRBV28 and TRBJ1-1; D is ambiguous. Germline assignment: CDR1 MDHEN and CDR2 SYDVKM. The CDR3 runs 15 residues. Deletions cut 7 bases from V and 1 base from J, with 16 bases between. CDR3 protein: CASTPRGVGNTEAFF. In DNA form, the CDR3 reads TGTGCCAGCACCCCAAGAGGCGTGGGGAACACTGAAGCTTTCTTT. The whole variable domain, filled in from reference TRBV28 and TRBJ1-1, reads DVKVTQSSRYLVKRTGEKVFLECVQDMDHENMFWYRQDPGLGLRLIYFSYDVKMKEKGDIPEGYSVSREKKERFSLILESASTNQTSMYLCASTPRGVGNTEAFFGQGTRLTVV.

This chain connects TRBV2 to TRBJ1-2; no reliable D call. V shed 11 bases and J shed 10 bases, with 14 bases lying between them. The CDR3 contains 10 residues. From germline, CDR1 is SNHLY and CDR2 FYNNEI. CDR3 nucleotides: TGTGCCCTGCCAACGGTTTCCTACACCTTC. Translating gives CALPTVSYTF. Complete variable domain (other parts from reference TRBV2 and TRBJ1-2): EPEVTQTPSHQVTQMGQEVILRCVPISNHLYFYWYRQILGQKVEFLVSFYNNEISEKSEIFDDQFSVERPDGSNFTLKIRSTKLEDSAMYFCALPTVSYTFGSGTRLTVV.

The V call is TRBV11-2, the J call TRBJ1-2; tentatively, D is TRBD1 (5 bases). The germline V gene has CDR1 SGHAT and CDR2 FQNNGV. V dropped 5 bases and J dropped 7 bases, with 14 bases sitting between them. The CDR3 has 13 amino acids. The CDR3 reads CASSRNGGGGYTF. The CDR3 DNA follows: TGTGCCAGCAGCCGAAACGGGGGTGGTGGCTACACCTTC.

The CDR3 spells CASSQIGGGEHYGYTF. The CDR3 DNA reads TGCGCCAGCAGCCAAATCGGAGGAGGGGAACACTATGGCTACACCTTC. J is TRBJ1-2 and V is TRBV4-3; tentatively, D is TRBD1 (5 bases). CDR1 is LGHNA, CDR2 YSLEER, per germline. The CDR3 is 16 amino acids. V lost 2 bases, J lost 3 bases, and 16 bases lay in between.

The chain is built from TRBV7-2 and TRBJ1-3; D is ambiguous. The CDR3 covers 13 residues. Trimming cost V 1 base and J 4 bases, with 5 bases left between them. Germline CDR1 is SGHTA and CDR2 is FQGNSA. The CDR3, as DNA: TGTGCCAGCAGCTTAGTCAGGGGAAACACCATATATTTT. Its protein is CASSLVRGNTIYF.

V gene TRBV6-5 combines with J gene TRBJ2-1; 8 nucleotides agree with TRBD2. This CDR3 comprises 14 residues. Germline CDR1 and CDR2: MNHEY and SVGAGI. With V trimmed by 5 bases and J by 9 bases, 9 bases remained unmatched. Here the CDR3 reads CASSLGLAIPEQFF. CDR3 in DNA: TGTGCCAGCAGTCTCGGACTAGCAATCCCTGAGCAGTTCTTC.

CDR3 DNA: TGTGCCAGCAGCCAAGCCCTTAGCTCCTACGAGCAGTACTTC. Translating it yields CASSQALSSYEQYF. V usage is TRBV3-1 (or the pseudogene TRBV3-2) and J usage is TRBJ2-7; D is ambiguous. Germline CDR1 reads LGHDT; CDR2 reads YNNKEL (reference sequence). CDR3 length equals 14 residues. The V end was cut by 1 base, the J end by 0 bases, with 7 bases between.

This clone was counted between two and nine times. V is TRBV7-2 and J is TRBJ2-2; 9 nucleotides agree with TRBD1. The CDR3 runs to 16 residues. Germline loops: CDR1 SGHTA, CDR2 FQGNSA. Unmatched junction bases numbered 9, after V lost 5 bases and J lost 5 bases. CDR3 DNA sequence: TGTGCCAGCAGCCTCAGTGTGGACAGGGGAACCGGGGAGCTGTTTTTT. It specifies CASSLSVDRGTGELFF.

V and J are TRBV5-1 and TRBJ1-2; 10 bases are a match to TRBD1. CDR3 length: 15 residues. The germline gives CDR1 SGHRS, CDR2 YFSETQ. The V and J ends lost 5 bases and 0 bases, in that order; junction bases with no gene match: 4. The CDR3 sequence is CASRTGQGTNYGYTF. The DNA for the CDR3 is TGCGCCAGCAGAACGGGACAGGGGACTAACTATGGCTACACCTTC.

V is TRBV12-3 or TRBV12-4 and J is TRBJ2-7; D is unresolved. This CDR3 has 12 residues. The V gene lost 3 bases and the J gene lost 6 bases, with 9 bases spanning the gap. The CDR3 here is CASSFSTGEQYF. The CDR3 DNA sequence: TGTGCCAGCAGTTTCTCAACTGGCGAGCAGTACTTC.

CDR3 sequence reads: CASSYSQGDTEAFF. CDR3 DNA: TGTGCCAGCAGTTACTCACAGGGGGACACTGAAGCTTTCTTT. The chain employs TRBV6-5 and TRBJ1-1; TRBD1 agrees at 8 bases. Unmatched junction bases numbered 0, after V lost 0 bases and J lost 3 bases. The CDR3 contains 14 residues. Germline-derived CDR1 and CDR2 are MNHEY and SVGAGI.

The chain joins TRBV25-1 to TRBJ1-5; TRBD1 agrees at 7 bases. V lost 3 bases to trimming and J lost 5 bases; unmatched junction nucleotides: 4. Germline CDR1 and CDR2: MGHDK and SYGVNS. This CDR3 is built from 14 residues. The chain's CDR3 is CASSDWTGDQPQHF. In nucleotides, the CDR3 is TGTGCCAGCAGTGACTGGACAGGTGATCAGCCCCAGCATTTT.

Remarks on this clone: Germline and junction disagree at one end, which may indicate a read error. This chain uses TRBV2 with TRBJ1-1, with 9 bases lining up with TRBD1. The CDR3 is 16 residues long. CDR1 and CDR2 from the germline V gene are SNHLY and FYNNEI. CDR3 residues: CASSQATGTGFGKRGF. The CDR3 bases are TGTGCCAGCAGTCAAGCAACCGGGACAGGGTTTGGCAAGAGGGGATTT.

The chain employs TRBV28 and TRBJ1-1, with D unresolved. CDR3 length: 12 residues. Germline assignment: CDR1 MDHEN and CDR2 SYDVKM. Deletions cut 9 bases from V and 0 bases from J, with 8 bases between. The CDR3 nucleotides read TGTGCCAGTTACACCCTGAACACTGAAGCTTTCTTT. Translation: CASYTLNTEAFF.

This clone has only a few counts. This chain uses TRBV14 with TRBJ1-6, with 7 bases matching TRBD1. Trimming cost V 3 bases and J 5 bases; bases outside gene matches: 1. Germline V CDR1 and CDR2: SGHDN, FVKESK. This CDR3 contains 14 residues. The CDR3 coding sequence is TGTGCCAGCAGCCAGACAGGGAATAATTCACCCCTCCACTTT. This codes for CASSQTGNNSPLHF.

The J gene is TRBJ2-5, the V gene TRBV2, with D perhaps matching TRBD2 (5 bases). The V gene's germline CDR1 is SNHLY and CDR2 FYNNEI. Between the trimmed V and J ends, which lost 8 bases and 5 bases, there was a span of 15 bases. This CDR3 contains 13 residues. The chain's CDR3 is CASLGLPLETQYF. The CDR3, as DNA: TGTGCCAGCCTCGGACTGCCGCTGGAGACCCAGTACTTC.

The J gene is TRBJ1-5, the V gene TRBV5-6, with unresolved D. V gave up 4 bases and J gave up 1 base, with 9 bases separating them. CDR1 and CDR2 (germline): SGHDT, YYEEEE. This CDR3 has 14 residues. CDR3 DNA sequence: TGTGCCAGCAGCGAGGTGCGAAGCAATCAGCCCCAGCATTTT. Its protein is CASSEVRSNQPQHF.

The chain recombines TRBV19 with TRBJ1-2; 10 nucleotides line up with TRBD1. The CDR3 has 15 amino acids. V dropped 5 bases and J dropped 2; count of bases not matched to a gene: 5. CDR1 LNHDA and CDR2 SQIVND come from the germline V gene (reference sequence). The CDR3: CASSVSGQGNYGYTF. The CDR3 bases are TGTGCCAGTAGTGTTTCGGGACAGGGGAACTATGGCTACACCTTC.

This clone turned up a few times. The chain links TRBV10-3 to TRBJ1-3; a possible D gene is TRBD1 (6 bases). The CDR3 covers 14 residues. Deletions cut 6 bases from V and 4 bases from J, with 13 bases between. Germline CDR1 and CDR2: ENHRY and SYGVKD. This CDR3 reads CAIREQGGGNTIYF. In nucleotides, the CDR3 is TGTGCCATCAGGGAACAGGGTGGCGGAAACACCATATATTTT.